This TCR beta chain derives from a study of shared clonotypes between healthy human individuals. Study at large: Per donor, three plates held CD4 naive cells, three held CD4 memory, two held CD8 naive and one held CD8 memory. Study-level points and caveats: Few donors restricted represented genetic and exposure-history diversity. Generation of non-shared clonotypes was less probable than generation of clonotypes shared by all four donors. In this cohort, only blood was sampled, and tissue repertoires likely differ.

Sequencing was performed with immunoSEQ multiplex PCR; in TCRdb, only in-frame clones are kept and a portion is missing. The table shows 800,000 or so clones, with around 96% occurring only once. Terminally differentiated effector memory CD45RA+ cells were excluded by CCR7 positive selection of CD45RO-negative cells. The V end was cut by 0 bases, the J end by 6 bases, with 9 bases between. CDR3 length: 13 amino acids. The germline CDR1 and CDR2 sequences are MNHEY and SMNVEV (reference sequence). This clone came up once. No antigen is known for it. The receptor was derived from a man younger than 45 in good health. The sequencing input was naive CD8+ T cells sorted from blood. The J gene is TRBJ2-7, the V gene TRBV27, with D possibly matching TRBD2 (6 bases). The CDR3 spells CASSLSGGGEQYF. CDR3 bases: TGTGCCAGCAGTTTATCGGGAGGTGGCGAGCAGTACTTC.